This TCR beta chain came from a study of radiotherapy plus CTLA-4 blockade in lung cancer. Profiled with immunoSEQ multiplex PCR; TCRdb holds only in-frame clones, not every one. In the table there are about 60,000 clones, approximately 76% of which are singletons. The CDR3 is 14 amino acids. The ends lost 3 bases at V and 3 bases at J; junction bases unmatched: 2. The germline gives CDR1 GTSNPN, CDR2 SVGIG (reference sequence). The sequencing used peripheral blood, collected from a patient treated with radiotherapy plus ipilimumab. This chain joins TRBV30 and TRBJ1-6; 7 bases are shared with TRBD1. The clonotype originates from a human donor with non-small cell lung cancer who had a complete response to radiotherapy plus ipilimumab. CDR3 protein: CAWRGQFYNSPLHF. CDR3 bases: TGTGCCTGGAGGGGACAGTTCTATAATTCACCCCTCCACTTT.